One sample yielded the 2 T cell receptor beta chains listed below, sequenced in a study of blood T cell repertoires in COVID-19. Data came from immunoSEQ multiplex PCR; TCRdb stores just in-frame clones and leaves some out. The profile shows about 360,000 clones, around 84% of them singletons. The sequenced material came from peripheral blood. The receptors come from a human donor with acute or convalescent COVID-19. The donor label of this sample is uncertain.

This clone is a singleton in its sample. The chain combines TRBV19 with TRBJ1-2; D is unclear. Germline V gives CDR1 LNHDA, CDR2 SQIVND (reference sequence). The CDR3 is 13 amino acids. V dropped 7 bases and J dropped 2 bases, with 11 bases sitting between them. CDR3 sequence (DNA): TGTGCCAGTACCTTCGCCGGGAACTATGGCTACACCTTC. This gives the protein CASTFAGNYGYTF. The whole variable domain, remainder taken from reference TRBV19 and TRBJ1-2, is DGGITQSPKYLFRKEGQNVTLSCEQNLNHDAMYWYRQDPGQGLRLIYYSQIVNDFQKGDIAEGYSVSREKKESFPLTVTSAQKNPTAFYLCASTFAGNYGYTFGSGTRLTVV.

As DNA, the CDR3 is TGTGCCAGTAGTATATATTTTCAGGGGGGACGAGGGACTGAAGCTTTCTTT. Amino acids: CASSIYFQGGRGTEAFF. V is TRBV19 and J is TRBJ1-1; 7 bases fit TRBD1. V trimming: 2 bases; J trimming: 5 bases; junction bases outside the gene matches: 14. The CDR3 is 17 residues long. Germline values: CDR1 LNHDA, CDR2 SQIVND (reference sequence).